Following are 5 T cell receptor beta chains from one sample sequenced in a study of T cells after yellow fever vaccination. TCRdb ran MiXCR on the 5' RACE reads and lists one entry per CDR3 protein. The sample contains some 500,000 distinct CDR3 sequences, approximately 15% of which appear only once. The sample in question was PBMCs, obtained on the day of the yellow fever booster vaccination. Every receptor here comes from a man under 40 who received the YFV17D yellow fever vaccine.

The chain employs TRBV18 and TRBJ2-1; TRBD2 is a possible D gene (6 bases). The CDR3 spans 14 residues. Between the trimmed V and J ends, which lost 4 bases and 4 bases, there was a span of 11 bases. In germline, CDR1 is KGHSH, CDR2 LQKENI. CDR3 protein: CASSLAATYNEQFF. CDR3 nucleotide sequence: TGTGCCAGCTCACTAGCGGCCACGTACAATGAGCAGTTCTTC.

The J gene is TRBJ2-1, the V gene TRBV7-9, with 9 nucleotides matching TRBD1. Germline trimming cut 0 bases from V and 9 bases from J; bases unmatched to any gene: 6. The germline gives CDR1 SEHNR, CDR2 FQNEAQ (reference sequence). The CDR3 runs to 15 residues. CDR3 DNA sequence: TGTGCCAGCAGCTTAGCGATAGGACAGGGGACTGAGCAGTTCTTC. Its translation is CASSLAIGQGTEQFF.

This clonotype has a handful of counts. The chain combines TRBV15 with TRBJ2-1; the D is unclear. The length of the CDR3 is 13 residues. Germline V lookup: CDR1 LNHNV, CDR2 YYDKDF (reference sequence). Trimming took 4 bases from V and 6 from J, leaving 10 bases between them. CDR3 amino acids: CATSTVSANEQFF. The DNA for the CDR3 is TGTGCCACCAGCACGGTCTCAGCCAATGAGCAGTTCTTC.

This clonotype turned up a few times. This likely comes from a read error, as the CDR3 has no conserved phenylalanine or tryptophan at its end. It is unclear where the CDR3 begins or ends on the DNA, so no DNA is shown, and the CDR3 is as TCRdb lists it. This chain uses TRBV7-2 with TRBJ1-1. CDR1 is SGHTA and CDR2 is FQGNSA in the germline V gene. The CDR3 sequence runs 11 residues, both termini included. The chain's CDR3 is CASSLGDILVL.

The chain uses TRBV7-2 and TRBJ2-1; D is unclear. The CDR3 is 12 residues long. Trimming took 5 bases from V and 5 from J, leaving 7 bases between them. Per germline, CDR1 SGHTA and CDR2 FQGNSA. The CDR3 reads CASSRLNNEQFF. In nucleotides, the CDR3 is TGTGCCAGCAGCCGACTGAACAATGAGCAGTTCTTC. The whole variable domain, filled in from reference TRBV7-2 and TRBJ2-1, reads GAGVSQSPSNKVTEKGKDVELRCDPISGHTALYWYRQSLGQGLEFLIYFQGNSAPDKSGLPSDRFSAERTGGSVSTLTIQRTQQEDSAVYLCASSRLNNEQFFGPGTRLTVL.